These 10 T cell receptor beta chains were sequenced from one sample in a study of CD8+ T cells in alopecia areata. Sampling of alopecia areata patients yielded lesional scalp punch biopsies as well as peripheral blood. Following extraction, RNA underwent reverse transcription to cDNA, which served as the sequencing template. TCRdb keeps only in-frame clones here, not all; method: immunoSEQ multiplex PCR. The sample carries fewer than 10,000 clones, 67% recorded once. The sequenced sample consisted of skin. The receptors come from a human donor with alopecia areata.

This clone was detected only a few times. The chain uses TRBV5-1 and TRBJ1-2; no clear D. Germline V gives CDR1 SGHRS, CDR2 YFSETQ. V gave up 0 bases and J gave up 4 bases, with 7 bases separating them. CDR3 size: 13 residues. The DNA of the CDR3 is TGCGCCAGCAGCTTGGGCGGGTCCTATGGCTACACCTTC. This translates into CASSLGGSYGYTF.

Only a few counts were recorded for this clone. The chain combines TRBV14 with TRBJ2-1; D is possibly TRBD1 (6 bases). The CDR3 contains 16 residues. Germline V gives CDR1 SGHDN, CDR2 FVKESK. Deletions cut 3 bases from V and 0 bases from J, with 12 bases between. The CDR3 reads CASSHGGQSSYNEQFF. For the CDR3, the DNA is TGTGCCAGCAGCCATGGAGGACAGAGCTCCTACAATGAGCAGTTCTTC.

This chain links TRBV21-1 with TRBJ1-2. TRBV21-1 is described as a pseudogene. The CDR3 length is 13 residues. CDR3 bases: TGTGCCAGCAGCAAGAACGGGGCCCATGGCTACACCTTC. Translated, it gives CASSKNGAHGYTF.

This clone came up a few times. This chain links TRBV7-6 with TRBJ2-3; 13 bases fit TRBD2. Losses at the gene ends were 5 bases for V and 0 bases for J; bases not matched to a gene: 8. The CDR3 is 18 residues long. Germline V gene sequence: CDR1 SGHVS, CDR2 FNYEAQ. The CDR3 sequence: CASSPLAGGLVSTDTQYF. As DNA, the CDR3 is TGTGCCAGCAGCCCACTAGCGGGAGGGCTAGTAAGCACAGATACGCAGTATTTT.

The chain recombines TRBV19 with TRBJ1-2; D unresolved. This CDR3 is built from 12 residues. Germline lookup yields CDR1 LNHDA and CDR2 SQIVND (reference sequence). Trimming cost V 5 bases and J 4 bases, with 8 bases left between them. The CDR3 coding sequence is TGTGCCAGTAGTCGCAATACCTATGGCTACACCTTC. Translated: CASSRNTYGYTF.

The chain combines TRBV6-6 with TRBJ2-7; TRBD2 matches at 11 bases. The CDR3 totals 16 residues. V lost 4 bases to trimming and J lost 5 bases; unmatched junction nucleotides: 10. Germline CDR1 and CDR2: MNHNY and SVGAGI (reference sequence). CDR3 nucleotides: TGTGCCAGCAGTTCGGATAGCGGGAGGGCTAGAAACGAGCAGTACTTC. This gives the protein CASSSDSGRARNEQYF.

This clone was recorded only once. The chain has TRBV2 and TRBJ2-3; D may correspond to TRBD1 or TRBD2 (5 bases each). The length of the CDR3 is 13 residues. Germline-derived CDR1 and CDR2 are SNHLY and FYNNEI. Trimming removed 6 bases at V and 0 bases at J, with 7 bases between. CDR3 amino acids: CASRGTSTDTQYF. DNA of the CDR3: TGTGCCAGCAGGGGGACCAGCACAGATACGCAGTATTTT. Using reference TRBV2 and TRBJ2-3 for the parts outside the CDR3, the full variable domain is EPEVTQTPSHQVTQMGQEVILRCVPISNHLYFYWYRQILGQKVEFLVSFYNNEISEKSEIFDDQFSVERPDGSNFTLKIRSTKLEDSAMYFCASRGTSTDTQYFGPGTRLTVL.

This clone was seen a single time. V gene TRBV7-2 combines with J gene TRBJ2-3; D perhaps matches TRBD2 (6 bases). Between the trimmed V and J ends, which lost 1 base and 1 base, there was a span of 9 bases. This CDR3 is built from 15 residues. Germline loops: CDR1 SGHTA, CDR2 FQGNSA. Here the CDR3 DNA reads TGTGCCAGCAGCTTAGGGCGGGGCCGCACAGATACGCAGTATTTT. As protein: CASSLGRGRTDTQYF.

This clone occurred a few times. V is TRBV14 and J is TRBJ2-1, with D tentatively TRBD1 (5 bases). Looked up from germline, CDR1 is SGHDN and CDR2 is FVKESK. The CDR3 runs 16 residues. Trimming shortened V by 1 base and J by 0 bases, and 10 bases separated the two germline ends. CDR3 in amino acids: CASSQVGHSSYNEQFF. Here the CDR3 DNA reads TGTGCCAGCAGCCAAGTCGGACACAGCTCCTACAATGAGCAGTTCTTC.

The chain combines TRBV7-6 with TRBJ2-5; 9 bases are a match to TRBD1. Germline V gives CDR1 SGHVS, CDR2 FNYEAQ. The junction had 3 bases not matched to a gene; V was cut back by 3 bases and J by 1 base. The CDR3 runs 15 residues. The chain's CDR3 is CASSFQGQGQETQYF. The CDR3 region has the DNA TGTGCCAGCAGCTTCCAGGGACAGGGCCAAGAGACCCAGTACTTC.